This T cell receptor (beta chain) was sequenced in a study of T cell responses to AZD1222 COVID-19 vaccine. Study-level findings and limits: Repertoire collection took place solely once the T cell response had peaked. Donors were largely white British and mainly female; clonal diversity was possibly underestimated. Increases in Spike-specific TCR breadth and depth were seen after two AZD1222 doses.

The CDR3 is 16 amino acids. From germline, CDR1 is LNHNV and CDR2 YYDKDF (reference sequence). Losses at the gene ends were 1 base for V and 5 bases for J; bases not matched to a gene: 7. For this clone: Its antigen remains unidentified.

Using immunoSEQ multiplex PCR, the repertoire was profiled, and TCRdb retains in-frame clones only, with some absent. The sample consists of about 100,000 clones, over 90% of them appearing once. This TCR derives from an adult in good health. The sample in question was peripheral blood, obtained on day 0 of AZD1222 vaccination. The V call is TRBV15, the J call TRBJ1-4, with TRBD1 matching 7 bases. For the CDR3, the DNA is TGTGCCACCAGCAGAGGGGATGGACAGGTGAATGAAAAACTGTTTTTT. Protein: CATSRGDGQVNEKLFF.